This entry concerns a single T cell receptor beta chain. The sample belongs to a study of blood T cell repertoires in COVID-19. About the study: There were acute and convalescent COVID-19 samples, and they came from the United States, Italy and Spain. T cells, B-cell-depleted T cells, or PBMCs supplied cDNA or gDNA.

Per the study methods: Amplified reference gene primers provided the basis for estimating nucleated cell counts. TCRdb's copy holds only in-frame clones and misses some; the assay was immunoSEQ multiplex PCR. The DNA gave D and trimming, while V, J and clone size come from that table. This table has 150,000 or so clones, 87% appearing once. Trimming shortened V by 0 bases and J by 1 base, and 11 bases separated the two germline ends. The CDR3 totals 16 residues. CDR1 is SGHKS and CDR2 is YYEKEE in the germline V gene (reference sequence). The material sequenced was PBMCs or T cells enriched from blood (not recorded which). The chain carries TRBV5-5 and TRBJ1-5, with D unresolved. This receptor was obtained from a human donor with acute COVID-19. The donor label of this sample is uncertain. The CDR3 region is CASSLGRSGSNQPQHF. The DNA of the CDR3 is TGTGCCAGCAGCTTGGGCCGAAGCGGGAGCAATCAGCCCCAGCATTTT.